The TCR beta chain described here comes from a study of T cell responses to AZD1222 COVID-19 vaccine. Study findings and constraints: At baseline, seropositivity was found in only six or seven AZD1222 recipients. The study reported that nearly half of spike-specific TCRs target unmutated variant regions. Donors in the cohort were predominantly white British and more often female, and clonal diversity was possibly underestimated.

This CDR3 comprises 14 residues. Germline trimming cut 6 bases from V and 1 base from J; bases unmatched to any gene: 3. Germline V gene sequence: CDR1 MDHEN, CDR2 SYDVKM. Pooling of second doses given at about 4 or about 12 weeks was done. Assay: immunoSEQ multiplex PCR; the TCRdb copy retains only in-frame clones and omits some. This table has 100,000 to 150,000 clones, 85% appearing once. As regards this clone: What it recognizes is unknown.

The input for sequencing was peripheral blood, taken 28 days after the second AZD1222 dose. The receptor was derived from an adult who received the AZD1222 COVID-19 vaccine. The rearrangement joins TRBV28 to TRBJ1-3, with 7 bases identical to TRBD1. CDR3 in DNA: TGTGCCAGCAGGGAGACAGGGTCTGGAAACACCATATATTTT. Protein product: CASRETGSGNTIYF.